Listed below are T cell receptor beta chains from one sample, sequenced in a study of cytotoxic CD8 clonotypes in ibrutinib-treated CLL. The method was immunoSEQ multiplex PCR; TCRdb's version includes in-frame clones alone and lacks a portion of them. The sample has about 120,000 clones, more than 55% seen once. The sample here was PBMCs, taken after 24 months of ibrutinib treatment. These receptors originate from a human donor with chronic lymphocytic leukemia. The CDR3 runs from the conserved cysteine through the conserved F or W. The D gene is left open where the match is weak. The size entry is marked missing in some rows and otherwise reads once, few, many or a size class.

J,V,D,size,DNA,CDR3
TRBJ2-5,TRBV5-6,TRBD2,few,TGTGCCAGCAGCTTGTCTAGCGGGGGTATACGGGAGACCCAGTACTTC,CASSLSSGGIRETQYF
TRBJ1-1,TRBV2,NA,NA,TGTGCCAGACAGGGTACTATGAACACTGAAGCTTTCTTT,CARQGTMNTEAFF
TRBJ2-1,TRBV28,NA,once,TGTGCCAGTTCCCAAATCTACAGGGCGGGTGAGAGTGGTGAGCAGTTCTTC,CASSQIYRAGESGEQFF
TRBJ2-7,TRBV5-8,NA,few,TGTGCCAGCAGCTTAACCTCCTACGAGCAGTACTTC,CASSLTSYEQYF
TRBJ1-2,TRBV5-6,TRBD1,NA,TGTGCCAGCAGCCGAACAGGGGGAGCTAACTATGGCTACACCTTC,CASSRTGGANYGYTF
TRBJ1-1,TRBV5-4,NA,NA,TGTGCCAGCATCTTTGCCGCCCGTGCTTTCTTT,CASIFAARAFF
TRBJ2-5,TRBV7-9,NA,NA,TGTGCCAGCAGTACCAGGGGGGGGCACCAAGAGACCCAGTACTTC,CASSTRGGHQETQYF
TRBJ2-4,TRBV30,TRBD1,few,TGTGCCTGGAGTGGACAGGGGGCCAAAAACATTCAGTACTTC,CAWSGQGAKNIQYF
TRBJ1-2,TRBV6-6,TRBD1,NA,TGTGCCAGCAGTTACGGGACAGGGGCTAGTGGCTACACCTTC,CASSYGTGASGYTF
TRBJ2-5,TRBV7-8,NA,NA,TGTGCCAGCAGTGAGGGGGAGACCCAGTACTTC,CASSEGETQYF
TRBJ2-1,TRBV2,TRBD2,NA,TGTGCCAGCAGTGCTCAGGGACTAGCGGACAATGAGCAGTTCTTC,CASSAQGLADNEQFF
TRBJ1-2,TRBV5-4,TRBD1,NA,TGTGCCAGCAGACGGACAGGGGGCGGCTATGGCTACACCTTC,CASRRTGGGYGYTF
TRBJ1-2,TRBV6-1,NA,few,TGTGCCAGCAGTGATACCCCAGGACAGCTTTATGGCTACACCTTC,CASSDTPGQLYGYTF
TRBJ1-6,TRBV7-9,TRBD1,many,TGTGCCAGCAGCTCCGACAGGGGACCCTCCTATAATTCACCCCTCCACTTT,CASSSDRGPSYNSPLHF
TRBJ2-7,TRBV9,NA,NA,TGTGCCAGCAGCGTAGCTTCGGGGGCGGGGTCCTACGAGCAGTACTTC,CASSVASGAGSYEQYF
TRBJ1-1,TRBV5-1,NA,NA,TGCGCCAGCAGCTCCGTGACAGTTAGGAACACTGAAGCTTTCTTT,CASSSVTVRNTEAFF
TRBJ2-7,TRBV11-3,TRBD1,few,TGTGCCAGCAGCTCACTAAACAGGGGGCCCTACGAGCAGTACTTC,CASSSLNRGPYEQYF
TRBJ2-3,TRBV10-3,TRBD2,NA,TGTGCCATCAGTTCAGGACTAGCGGGCACAGATATGCAGTATTTT,CAISSGLAGTDMQYF
TRBJ1-1,TRBV6-6,NA,NA,TGTGCCAGCAGTAATAGGGCCAATATGAGGAACACTGAAGCTTTCTTT,CASSNRANMRNTEAFF
TRBJ2-5,TRBV7-2,TRBD1,NA,TGTGCCAGCAGCTTAGTGGGGACAGGGTCCGAGACCCAGTACTTC,CASSLVGTGSETQYF
TRBJ1-5,TRBV28,NA,NA,TGTGCCAGCAGTTTATGGGCCCCTCCCGGTCAGCCCCAGCATTTT,CASSLWAPPGQPQHF
TRBJ2-2,TRBV25-1,NA,few,TGTGCCAGCAGAGAGAACACCGGGGAGCTGTTTTTT,CASRENTGELFF
TRBJ2-7,TRBV4-1,TRBD1,NA,TGCGCCAGCAGCCAACCAGGACAGGGGACGGGTGAGCAGTACTTC,CASSQPGQGTGEQYF
TRBJ2-5,TRBV29-1,NA,NA,TGCAGCGGTGCATCCGGGACCAAAGGGGAGACCCAGTACTTC,CSGASGTKGETQYF
TRBJ1-5,TRBV4-1,NA,NA,TGCGCCAGCAGCCCATTGGGGGACGGTCAGCCCCAGCATTTT,CASSPLGDGQPQHF
TRBJ1-2,TRBV9,NA,NA,TGTGCCAGCAGCCGCACTTCAGGGCCGGGGGGCTACACCTTC,CASSRTSGPGGYTF
TRBJ1-6,TRBV30,NA,once,TGTGCCTGCGGTACTGGACAAAATAATTCACCCCTCCACTTT,CACGTGQNNSPLHF
TRBJ1-3,TRBV6-6,NA,NA,TGTGCCAGCAGTCAAGTCGCCGGAAACACCATATATTTT,CASSQVAGNTIYF
TRBJ1-2,TRBV10-3,NA,once,TGTGCCATCGTGGCAGAGAAAAACTATGGCTACACCTTC,CAIVAEKNYGYTF
TRBJ1-5,TRBV12-5,TRBD1,few,TGTGCTAGTGGTCCCGGACAGGCGTTCATCAATCAGCCCCAGCATTTT,CASGPGQAFINQPQHF
TRBJ2-7,TRBV25-1,NA,many,TGTGCCAGCACCCCAGGGGGGAGCTACGAGCAGTACTTC,CASTPGGSYEQYF
TRBJ2-7,TRBV7-9,TRBD1,NA,TGTGCCAGCAGTAACAGGGGGGCCCTTTCCTACGAGCAGTACTTC,CASSNRGALSYEQYF
TRBJ1-6,TRBV7-9,NA,few,TGTGCCAGCAGCTTAGATTCACCCCTCCACTTT,CASSLDSPLHF
TRBJ1-1,TRBV5-1,NA,once,TGCGCCAGCAGCTTGTACCTTACAGTGAACACTGAAGCTTTCTTT,CASSLYLTVNTEAFF
TRBJ2-5,TRBV5-1,TRBD2,NA,TGCGCCAGCAGCACGACTAGCGGGGGAAACCAAGAGACCCAGTACTTC,CASSTTSGGNQETQYF
TRBJ2-1,TRBV7-8,TRBD1,NA,TGTGCCAGCAGCTTAGTTAGGACAGGGGACAATGAGCAGTTCTTC,CASSLVRTGDNEQFF
TRBJ2-3,TRBV7-3,NA,NA,TGTGCCAGCAGCTCAGGGGTTAGCACAGATACGCAGTATTTT,CASSSGVSTDTQYF
TRBJ1-6,TRBV7-8,NA,once,TGTGCCAGCAGCTTAACGGAAGGGAATTCACCCCTCCACTTT,CASSLTEGNSPLHF
TRBJ2-1,TRBV6-5,NA,few,TGTGCCAGCAACCCTCGACAGGCCTACAATGAGCAGTTCTTC,CASNPRQAYNEQFF
TRBJ2-3,TRBV10-1,TRBD1,NA,TGCGCCACCGGGACAGGGGGCACAGATACGCAGTATTTT,CATGTGGTDTQYF
TRBJ2-1,TRBV7-8,NA,NA,TGTGCCAGCAGCTTTGACTACAATGAGCAGTTCTTC,CASSFDYNEQFF